The TCR beta chain described here comes from a study of cytomegalovirus exposure and HLA in healthy donors. Overall study results and limits: A missense variant in DCLRE1C was later tied to TCR beta V- and J-gene trimming. Relative to the approximately 700-donor mean, N-insertions were reportedly fewer in an Asian-associated ancestry cluster in a later analysis.

Nominally healthy donors were sampled, though unrecorded immune exposures were likely. Vbeta (60) and Jbeta (13) primers were used in the PCR. The data were produced by immunoSEQ multiplex PCR, yet TCRdb's version contains in-frame clones alone and is incomplete. The sample includes over 130,000 clones, just under 65% of them seen just once. As regards this clone: Its antigen is unidentified.

Sequencing used PBMCs. This TCR came from a woman in her sixties in good health and CMV-seropositive.

CDR3 nucleotides: TGTGCCAGCAGGGTGACAGGGGGCGCTGGGGAGCAGTACTTC. It encodes CASRVTGGAGEQYF. This chain links TRBV27 with TRBJ2-7, with 10 bases matching TRBD1. The germline V gene has CDR1 MNHEY and CDR2 SMNVEV (reference sequence). After removal of 6 bases from V and 7 bases from J, the junction contained 9 bases not matched to a gene. CDR3 size: 14 residues.